These 5 T cell receptor beta chains came from one sample sequenced in a study of T cells in Graves' hyperthyroidism and ophthalmopathy. RNA transcripts served as the template for amplifying TCR beta CDR3 regions. During a first-round RT-PCR of the TCR CDR3, the HTBI primer set was used. TCRdb re-called the multiplex PCR reads through MiXCR, storing one row per CDR3 protein. Among about 210,000 distinct CDR3 sequences listed, around 20% were seen once. The sequenced sample was blood. Every receptor here comes from a man between 35 and 55 years old with Graves' hyperthyroidism.

This chain connects TRBV20-1 to TRBJ2-1, with a tentative D call TRBD2 (6 bases). CDR1 is DFQATT and CDR2 is SNEGSKA in the germline V gene (reference sequence). Trimming cost V 6 bases and J 0 bases, with 15 bases left between them. The CDR3 sequence is 15 residues long. The CDR3: CSAPTKRASYNEQFF. CDR3 bases: TGCAGTGCCCCCACCAAGCGGGCCTCCTACAATGAGCAGTTCTTC.

This clonotype was counted many times. This rearrangement joins TRBV12-3 or TRBV12-4 to TRBJ2-3; D is perhaps TRBD2 (5 bases). V was cut by 7 bases and J by 4 bases, with 18 bases left in between. CDR3 size: 15 residues. For the CDR3, the DNA is TGTGCCAGCACCCTGAGAGGGATGATAGCAGATACGCAGTATTTT. It translates to CASTLRGMIADTQYF.

This clonotype was detected a few times. The gene calls are TRBV18 and TRBJ2-2; tentative D call: TRBD1 (6 bases). V shed 2 bases and J shed 0 bases, with 7 bases lying between them. Looked up from germline, CDR1 is KGHSH and CDR2 is LQKENI. The CDR3 runs 15 residues. In DNA form, the CDR3 reads TGTGCCAGCTCACCAGGACAGCCGAACACCGGGGAGCTGTTTTTT. Translated, it gives CASSPGQPNTGELFF.

There are many counts of this clonotype. The chain combines TRBV7-9 with TRBJ2-2; TRBD1 is a possible D gene (7 bases). Germline V lookup: CDR1 SEHNR, CDR2 FQNEAQ (reference sequence). V shed 5 bases and J shed 6 bases, with 13 bases lying between them. The CDR3 runs to 14 residues. CDR3 DNA: TGTGCCAGCAGCGATGGAGGGGGCTCCGGGGAGCTGTTTTTT. Its protein is CASSDGGGSGELFF.

This clonotype came up many times. V is TRBV19 and J is TRBJ2-5; TRBD1 agrees at 7 bases. CDR3 length: 15 amino acids. The V gene end was trimmed by 4 bases and the J gene end by 4 bases; junction bases not matched to a gene: 9. CDR1 LNHDA and CDR2 SQIVND come from the germline V gene (reference sequence). The DNA for the CDR3 is TGTGCCAGTAGTAAAAGACACAGGGGCGGAGAGACCCAGTACTTC. It encodes CASSKRHRGGETQYF.